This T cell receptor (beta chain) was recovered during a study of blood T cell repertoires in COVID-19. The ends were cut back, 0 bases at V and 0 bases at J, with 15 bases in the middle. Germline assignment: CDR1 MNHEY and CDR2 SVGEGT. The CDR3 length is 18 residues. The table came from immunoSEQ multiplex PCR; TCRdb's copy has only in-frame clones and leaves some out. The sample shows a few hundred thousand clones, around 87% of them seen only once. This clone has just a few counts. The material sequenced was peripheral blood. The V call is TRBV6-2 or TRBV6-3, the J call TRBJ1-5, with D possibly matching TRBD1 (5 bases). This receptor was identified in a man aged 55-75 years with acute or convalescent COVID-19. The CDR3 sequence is CASSYSILTAYSNQPQHF. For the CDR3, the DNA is TGTGCCAGCAGTTACTCGATATTGACAGCGTATAGCAATCAGCCCCAGCATTTT.